Presented here are 23 T cell receptor beta chains from one specimen sequenced in a study of blood T cell repertoires in COVID-19. The method was immunoSEQ multiplex PCR; TCRdb's version includes in-frame clones alone and lacks a portion of them. The sample has around 250,000 clones, roughly nine tenths seen once. Sequencing was performed on PBMCs or T cells enriched from blood (not recorded which). Receptors originate from a human donor in a cohort exposed to, infected with or recovered from COVID-19 (not recorded which). The donor label of this sample is uncertain.

The J gene is TRBJ2-1, the V gene TRBV5-5, with D unclear. The germline V gene encodes CDR1 SGHKS and CDR2 YYEKEE (reference sequence). V gave up 0 bases and J gave up 2 bases, with 9 bases separating them. This CDR3 has 15 residues. The CDR3 loop is CASSLAPATYNEQFF. CDR3 coding DNA: TGTGCCAGCAGCTTGGCCCCAGCGACCTACAATGAGCAGTTCTTC.

J is TRBJ1-5 and V is TRBV5-1, with D perhaps TRBD1 (5 bases). CDR1 and CDR2 (germline): SGHRS, YFSETQ. This CDR3 is 15 amino acids long. Between the trimmed V and J ends, which lost 1 base and 4 bases, there was a span of 12 bases. CDR3 in DNA: TGCGCCAGCAGCTTGTATGGCTCAGGGAATCAGCCCCAGCATTTT. It specifies CASSLYGSGNQPQHF. The full variable domain, completed using reference TRBV5-1 and TRBJ1-5, is KAGVTQTPRYLIKTRGQQVTLSCSPISGHRSVSWYQQTPGQGLQFLFEYFSETQRNKGNFPGRFSGRQFSNSRSEMNVSTLELGDSALYLCASSLYGSGNQPQHFGDGTRLSIL.

This chain uses TRBV7-6 with TRBJ1-1; 9 bases are a match to TRBD1. V lost 1 base and J lost 14; bases outside the gene matches: 14. The germline V gene encodes CDR1 SGHVS and CDR2 FNYEAQ. The CDR3 extends over 15 amino acids. The CDR3 loop reads CASSLGDVIGGTGFF. The DNA for the CDR3 is TGTGCCAGCAGCTTAGGGGATGTGATTGGAGGGACAGGGTTCTTT.

The chain joins TRBV4-3 to TRBJ1-2; 9 bases agree with TRBD1. This CDR3 has 14 residues. The germline gives CDR1 LGHNA, CDR2 YSLEER. With 4 bases clipped from V and 8 bases from J, the junction kept 8 bases outside the gene matches. CDR3 in amino acids: CASSPGQGIRGYTF. The CDR3 bases are TGCGCCAGCAGCCCAGGACAGGGGATAAGAGGCTACACCTTC.

This clone has more than one count but fewer than ten. The identical CDR3 is also encoded by other nucleotide sequences in the sample. The rearrangement links TRBV6-5 to TRBJ1-3; no definite D call. In germline, CDR1 is MNHEY, CDR2 SVGAGI. The CDR3 has 13 residues. V lost 4 bases and J 1 base, leaving 5 bases between the germline ends. CDR3 sequence reads: CASSSGSGNTIYF. CDR3 bases: TGTGCCAGCAGTTCGGGATCTGGAAACACCATATATTTT.

There are a few counts of this clone. The J gene is TRBJ1-5, the V gene TRBV30; weak D call: TRBD1 (5 bases). The V gene's germline CDR1 is GTSNPN and CDR2 SVGIG (reference sequence). Deletions cut 5 bases from V and 5 bases from J, with 10 bases between. This CDR3 contains 12 residues. CDR3 sequence reads: CAWDSLYQPQHF. The CDR3 DNA follows: TGTGCCTGGGACAGTCTTTATCAGCCCCAGCATTTT.

This clone has just one count. The chain links TRBV29-1 to TRBJ1-2; possibly TRBD1 for D (5 bases). The CDR3 sequence is 15 residues long. Germline loops: CDR1 SQVTM, CDR2 ANQGSEA. V gave up 3 bases and J gave up 2 bases, with 16 bases separating them. The CDR3 reads CSVDPPRTRNYGYTF. DNA for the CDR3: TGCAGCGTTGACCCGCCAAGGACAAGAAACTATGGCTACACCTTC.

The chain joins TRBV9 to TRBJ2-5, with D unclear. Trimming removed 3 bases at V and 5 bases at J, with 17 bases between. The CDR3 loop spans 15 amino acids. Germline V CDR1 and CDR2: SGDLS, YYNGEE. CDR3 in amino acids: CASSDSWALGETQYF. The CDR3 DNA reads TGTGCCAGCAGCGACTCCTGGGCCCTTGGGGAGACCCAGTACTTC.

This sequence joins TRBV4-3 and TRBJ2-7; 7 bases are shared with TRBD1. Germline loops: CDR1 LGHNA, CDR2 YSLEER. The CDR3 extends over 14 amino acids. V was pared by 4 bases and J by 3 bases, with 6 bases of the junction left unmatched. This CDR3 reads CASSPYTGDYEQYF. In nucleotides, the CDR3 is TGCGCCAGCAGCCCGTATACAGGGGACTACGAGCAGTACTTC.

The chain recombines TRBV27 with TRBJ1-6; D gene unclear. V was shortened by 1 base and J by 4 bases, with 20 bases between the two germline ends. Germline V CDR1 and CDR2: MNHEY, SMNVEV (reference sequence). There are 19 residues in the CDR3. The CDR3 nucleotides read TGTGCCAGCAGTTTATGGCCGCGACGCATACTATTTTATAATTCACCCCTCCACTTT. Translating it yields CASSLWPRRILFYNSPLHF.

The V call is TRBV5-1, the J call TRBJ2-5; a possible D gene is TRBD1 (7 bases). CDR3 length equals 16 residues. Trimming pared 5 bases from V and 5 bases from J, leaving 22 bases between. Germline V gene lookup returns CDR1 SGHRS and CDR2 YFSETQ. CDR3 nucleotide sequence: TGCGCCAGCAGTGGAGGGGGGACAGAACAAAGGGAGACCCAGTACTTC. Encoded protein: CASSGGGTEQRETQYF.

This chain uses TRBV11-3 with TRBJ2-1; 9 bases are a match to TRBD2. The CDR3 extends over 16 amino acids. Germline CDR1 and CDR2: SGHNT and YENEEA. J was trimmed by 7 bases and V by 3 bases; bases with no gene match: 10. The CDR3 coding sequence is TGTGCCAGCAGCTTGGCTTCCAGCGGGGGGTATAATGAGCAGTTCTTC. Its protein product is CASSLASSGGYNEQFF.

The chain carries TRBV4-1 and TRBJ2-6; a weak D match, TRBD1 (6 bases). Germline V gene lookup returns CDR1 MGHRA and CDR2 YSYEKL. The CDR3 runs to 15 residues. V was cut by 4 bases and J by 2 bases, with 9 bases left in between. CDR3 sequence: CASSPWTAGANVLTF. CDR3 DNA sequence: TGCGCCAGCAGCCCCTGGACAGCTGGGGCCAACGTCCTGACTTTC.

The CDR3 DNA reads TGTGCCAGCAGCCCCGGACAGAGAACTGAAGCTTTCTTT. Translating it yields CASSPGQRTEAFF. The rearrangement joins TRBV5-4 to TRBJ1-1, with D perhaps TRBD1 (6 bases). Trimming stripped 4 bases from V and 5 bases from J, with 12 bases between. The germline V gene encodes CDR1 SGHNT and CDR2 YYREEE (reference sequence). There are 13 residues in the CDR3.

V is TRBV18 and J is TRBJ2-7, with 8 bases matching TRBD1. CDR3 length: 15 residues. The J segment lost 6 bases and the V segment lost 6 bases, leaving 13 bases of the junction unmatched. Germline loops: CDR1 KGHSH, CDR2 LQKENI. The CDR3 spells CASSFTQGALSEQYF. The CDR3 DNA follows: TGTGCCAGCTCGTTTACCCAGGGGGCTTTATCCGAGCAGTACTTC.

The rearrangement uses TRBV7-9 and TRBJ2-3, with D tentatively TRBD2 (5 bases). Per the germline V gene, CDR1 is SEHNR and CDR2 is FQNEAQ (reference sequence). The CDR3 contains 14 residues. V was pared by 2 bases and J by 6 bases, with 12 bases between. CDR3 in amino acids: CASSLSQAGDTQYF. For the CDR3, the DNA is TGTGCCAGCAGCTTATCCCAGGCGGGCGATACGCAGTATTTT.

The chain links TRBV6-1 to TRBJ1-5; maybe TRBD1 (6 bases). Germline V lookup: CDR1 MNHNS, CDR2 SASEGT. The length of the CDR3 is 15 residues. Trimming removed 0 bases from V and 3 bases from J, with 9 bases in between. The CDR3 is CASSEAGQPNQPQHF. The CDR3 DNA is TGTGCCAGCAGTGAAGCCGGACAGCCCAATCAGCCCCAGCATTTT.

This clone was counted a single time. The V and J genes are TRBV4-3 and TRBJ2-3; 13 bases map to TRBD2. Per germline, CDR1 LGHNA and CDR2 YSLEER. This CDR3 is built from 18 residues. V trimming: 1 base; J trimming: 2 bases; junction bases outside the gene matches: 6. This CDR3 is CASSQGTSGGRYTDTQYF. CDR3 nucleotides: TGCGCCAGCAGCCAAGGGACTAGCGGGGGCCGATACACAGATACGCAGTATTTT.

The chain joins TRBV19 to TRBJ2-2; tentative D call: TRBD2 (7 bases). V gave up 9 bases and J gave up 6 bases, with 20 bases separating them. Looked up from germline, CDR1 is LNHDA and CDR2 is SQIVND (reference sequence). This CDR3 region has 15 residues. The CDR3 DNA sequence: TGTGCCAGCACTGGAGGGGGGGCCTTTTCCGGGGAGCTGTTTTTT. As protein: CASTGGGAFSGELFF.

In DNA, the CDR3 is TGTGCCAGCAGCCCCCGGGGAGGTTGGGCTGAAGCTTTCTTT. Translating it yields CASSPRGGWAEAFF. V gene TRBV9 combines with J gene TRBJ1-1; D call uncertain. The CDR3 is 14 amino acids. With 4 bases removed from V and 6 bases from J, the gap between germline ends came to 16 bases. The germline V gene has CDR1 SGDLS and CDR2 YYNGEE.

This chain connects TRBV6-4 to TRBJ2-1, with 7 bases identical to TRBD2. The CDR3 contains 17 residues. Trimming removed 5 bases from V and 2 bases from J; junction bases left unmatched: 12. Germline assignment: CDR1 MRHNA and CDR2 SNTAGT. CDR3 sequence: CASSPTGGTTPYNEQFF. In nucleotides, the CDR3 is TGTGCCAGCAGTCCCACCGGGGGGACTACACCCTACAATGAGCAGTTCTTC.

This clone was observed a handful of times. The CDR3 bases are TGTGCCAGCAGTTACCTCCAAGAGACCCAGTACTTC. This translates into CASSYLQETQYF. The chain links TRBV6-2 or TRBV6-3 to TRBJ2-5; D is ambiguous. This CDR3 comprises 12 residues. Germline CDR1 and CDR2: MNHEY and SVGEGT. V was shortened by 2 bases and J by 1 base, with 2 bases between the two germline ends.

V gene TRBV7-3 combines with J gene TRBJ1-5; D is ambiguous. V lost 11 bases to trimming and J lost 4 bases, with 30 bases between them. CDR3 size: 18 residues. Germline CDR1 reads SGHTA; CDR2 reads FQGTGA. The CDR3 DNA reads as TGTGCCGTCCTATCCAGCCGGCGGCGGAATGCGAGGAATCAGCCCCAGCATTTT. Its translation is CAVLSSRRRNARNQPQHF.